These 9 T cell receptor beta chains originate from one sample sequenced in a study of blood T cell repertoires in COVID-19. Profiled with immunoSEQ multiplex PCR; TCRdb holds only in-frame clones, not every one. The sample holds about 83,000 clones, about 90% seen once. Specimen: peripheral blood. These receptors all come from a human donor in a cohort sampled during active COVID-19.

This clone was detected once. V and J are TRBV4-1 and TRBJ2-2; D possibly corresponds to TRBD1 (5 bases). The CDR3 spans 16 residues. V lost 1 base, J lost 5 bases, and 14 bases lay in between. CDR1 is MGHRA and CDR2 is YSYEKL in the germline V gene. This CDR3 is CASSQVIRVRTGELFF. CDR3 bases: TGCGCCAGCAGCCAAGTAATCAGGGTTAGGACCGGGGAGCTGTTTTTT.

The chain carries TRBV19 and TRBJ1-2; 7 positions agree with TRBD1. Germline assignment: CDR1 LNHDA and CDR2 SQIVND (reference sequence). This CDR3 comprises 16 residues. V shed 3 bases and J 3 bases; nucleotides not matched to a gene: 10. CDR3 nucleotides: TGTGCCAGTAGTATCGACAGGGCCAAAAACTACTATGGCTACACCTTC. This sequence encodes CASSIDRAKNYYGYTF.

The chain employs TRBV7-7 and TRBJ2-3; the D gene is possibly TRBD2 (6 bases). CDR1 and CDR2 from the germline V gene are SSHAT and FNYEAQ (reference sequence). The CDR3 runs to 14 residues. The ends were cut back, 1 base at V and 5 bases at J, with 10 bases in the middle. The CDR3 is CASSLVGGKDTQYF. Written as DNA, the CDR3 is TGTGCCAGCAGCTTAGTGGGGGGTAAAGATACGCAGTATTTT.

The chain carries TRBV11-3 and TRBJ2-1; TRBD2 aligns across 11 bases. Germline CDR1 and CDR2: SGHNT and YENEEA. With V trimmed by 1 base and J by 9 bases, 5 bases remained unmatched. The CDR3 has 15 amino acids. The DNA of the CDR3 is TGTGCCAGCAGCTTAGCAACTAGCGGGAGTCGTGAGCAGTTCTTC. The encoded protein is CASSLATSGSREQFF.

This clone was counted a few times. The chain has TRBV28 and TRBJ2-7, with D tentatively TRBD2 (5 bases). Trimming took off 6 bases at V and 3 bases at J, with 18 bases between the two ends. The germline gives CDR1 MDHEN, CDR2 SYDVKM. The CDR3 has 15 residues. The CDR3 region is CASSQSGAQSYEQYF. In nucleotides, the CDR3 is TGTGCCAGCAGCCAGAGCGGAGCCCAAAGCTACGAGCAGTACTTC.

The V and J genes are TRBV6-4 and TRBJ2-1; the D gene is possibly TRBD2 (7 bases). V gave up 4 bases and J gave up 6 bases, with 16 bases separating them. Germline CDR1 and CDR2: MRHNA and SNTAGT. The CDR3 loop spans 15 amino acids. The CDR3 region has the DNA TGTGCCAGCAGTGCTTGGGGGGGGGCCTTCAATGAGCAGTTCTTC. Protein: CASSAWGGAFNEQFF.

The chain joins TRBV7-9 to TRBJ2-1, with a weak D call TRBD2 (8 bases). CDR3 length: 19 residues. Trimming took off 4 bases at V and 4 bases at J, with 26 bases between the two ends. The germline gives CDR1 SEHNR, CDR2 FQNEAQ (reference sequence). CDR3 amino acids: CASSSNKGARGEGYNEQFF. In nucleotides, the CDR3 is TGTGCCAGCAGCTCCAACAAGGGGGCGCGGGGGGAAGGGTACAATGAGCAGTTCTTC. Full variable domain (outside the CDR3, taken from reference TRBV7-9 and TRBJ2-1): DTGVSQNPRHKITKRGQNVTFRCDPISEHNRLYWYRQTLGQGPEFLTYFQNEAQLEKSRLLSDRFSAERPKGSFSTLEIQRTEQGDSAMYLCASSSNKGARGEGYNEQFFGPGTRLTVL.

This clone has a single count. The chain carries TRBV6-5 and TRBJ2-1; 7 nucleotides align to TRBD1. The CDR3 runs to 13 residues. Losses at the gene ends were 7 bases for V and 8 bases for J; bases not matched to a gene: 8. Looked up from germline, CDR1 is MNHEY and CDR2 is SVGAGI. In nucleotides, the CDR3 is TGTGCCAGCACCTTATATCAGGGGGATGAGCAGTTCTTC. It translates to CASTLYQGDEQFF.

The rearrangement links TRBV10-2 to TRBJ2-2; perhaps TRBD2 as D (5 bases). This CDR3 has 15 amino acids. With 6 bases removed from V and 4 bases from J, the gap between germline ends came to 15 bases. Germline CDR1 is WSHSY and CDR2 is SAAADI. The CDR3 DNA reads as TGCGCCAGCAGCCCCGGTATCCGGGGCACCGGGGAGCTGTTTTTT. Protein product: CASSPGIRGTGELFF.